This TCR beta chain was obtained from a study of T-cell reconstitution after alpha-beta-depleted transplantation in children. CDR1 is MNHEY and CDR2 is SMNVEV in the germline V gene (reference sequence). V shed 7 bases and J shed 1 base, with 9 bases lying between them. There are 13 residues in the CDR3. This sample's TCRbeta library carried unique molecular identifier barcodes. Via MiXCR, TCRdb re-called the PCR reads, giving one row per CDR3 protein. The repertoire holds about 540,000 distinct CDR3 sequences, with about 17% as singletons. The TCR was taken from a human donor who donated a stem cell graft to a child with acute lymphoblastic leukemia. Specimen: PBMCs from the stem cell graft donor, collected from the stem cell graft. This chain connects TRBV27 to TRBJ2-3; possible D gene TRBD1, 6 bases. CDR3 amino acids: CASTRQGTDTQYF. Written as DNA, the CDR3 is TGTGCCAGCACCAGACAGGGCACAGATACGCAGTATTTT.